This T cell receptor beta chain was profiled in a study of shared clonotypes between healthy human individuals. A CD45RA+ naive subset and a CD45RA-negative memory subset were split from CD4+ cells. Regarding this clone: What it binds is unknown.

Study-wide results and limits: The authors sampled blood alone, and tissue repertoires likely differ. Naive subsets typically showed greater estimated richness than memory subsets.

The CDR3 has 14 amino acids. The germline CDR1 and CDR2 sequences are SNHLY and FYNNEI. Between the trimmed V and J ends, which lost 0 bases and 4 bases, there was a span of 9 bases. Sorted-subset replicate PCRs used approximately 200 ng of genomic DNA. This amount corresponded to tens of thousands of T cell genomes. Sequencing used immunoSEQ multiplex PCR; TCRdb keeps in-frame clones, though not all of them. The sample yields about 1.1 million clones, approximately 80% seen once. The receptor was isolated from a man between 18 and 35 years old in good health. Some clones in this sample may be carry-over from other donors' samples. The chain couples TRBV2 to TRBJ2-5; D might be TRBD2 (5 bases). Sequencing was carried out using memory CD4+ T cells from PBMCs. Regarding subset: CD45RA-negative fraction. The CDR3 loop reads CASSEAPGRETQYF. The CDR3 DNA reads TGTGCCAGCAGTGAAGCGCCGGGGAGAGAGACCCAGTACTTC.